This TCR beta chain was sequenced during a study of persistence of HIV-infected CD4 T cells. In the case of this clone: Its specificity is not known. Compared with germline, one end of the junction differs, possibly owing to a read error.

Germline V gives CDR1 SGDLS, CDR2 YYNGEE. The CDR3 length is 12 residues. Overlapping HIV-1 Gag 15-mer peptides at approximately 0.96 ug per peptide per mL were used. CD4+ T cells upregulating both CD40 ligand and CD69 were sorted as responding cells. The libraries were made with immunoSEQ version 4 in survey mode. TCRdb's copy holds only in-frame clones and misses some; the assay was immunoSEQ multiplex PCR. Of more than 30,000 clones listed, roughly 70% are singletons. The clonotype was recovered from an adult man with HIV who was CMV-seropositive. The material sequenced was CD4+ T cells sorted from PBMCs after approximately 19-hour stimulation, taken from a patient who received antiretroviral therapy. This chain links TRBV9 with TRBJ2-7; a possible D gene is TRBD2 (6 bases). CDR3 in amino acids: CASSRDSSEQYF. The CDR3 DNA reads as TGTGCCAGCAGCCGGGACTCCTCCGAGCAGTACTTC.